This TCR beta chain is drawn from a study of CD4 T cells in relation to SARS-CoV-2 and coronaviruses. Study in general: The HLA restriction of the shared crossreactive spike epitopes was mapped. Regarding the study as a whole: Samples before the pandemic and after infection were not matched within any donor.

CEF-cultured naive and memory CD4+ T cell DNA got survey-level sequencing. The data were produced by immunoSEQ multiplex PCR, yet TCRdb's version contains in-frame clones alone and is incomplete. The profile shows about 36,000 clones, roughly 82% of them singletons. V lost 0 bases and J lost 5; bases outside the gene matches: 8. The germline gives CDR1 MNHEY, CDR2 SVGAGI. This CDR3 spans 16 amino acids. Cryopreserved PBMCs were CD4-enriched, then split into naive and memory cells. Concerning this clone itself: The antigen remains unidentified.

This clonotype originated in an adult with COVID-19. V is TRBV6-5 and J is TRBJ2-5, with 8 bases that match TRBD1. Source material: memory CD4+ T cells from PBMCs, cultured in vitro. The CDR3 DNA is TGTGCCAGCAGTTACTCTCAGGGGGCAAAGTGGGAGACCCAGTACTTC. Residues: CASSYSQGAKWETQYF.